Listed below are T cell receptor beta chains from one sample, sequenced in a study of T cell responses to AZD1222 COVID-19 vaccine. Profiling relied on immunoSEQ multiplex PCR, and the TCRdb table lists in-frame clones only, not all of them. The sample has over 55,000 clones; 84% are singletons. Sequences were derived from peripheral blood, sampled on day 0 of AZD1222 vaccination. These receptor sequences come from an adult in good health. The CDR3 runs from the conserved cysteine through the conserved F or W. The order of the fields is CDR3 protein, CDR3 DNA, D gene, V gene, J gene, clone size. A D gene is named only where the DNA matches it firmly. The size field is filled for only some rows; it gives once, few, many or a size class.

CDR3 protein: CASSGYSGVRSDTQYF
CDR3 DNA: TGTGCCAGCAGTGGCTATAGCGGGGTCCGATCAGATACGCAGTATTTT
D gene: TRBD2
V gene: TRBV6-1
J gene: TRBJ2-3
clone size: .

CDR3 protein: CASSISGGQPQHF
CDR3 DNA: TGTGCCAGCAGTATCTCAGGGGGTCAGCCCCAGCATTTT
D gene: TRBD1
V gene: TRBV12-3/TRBV12-4
J gene: TRBJ1-5
clone size: once

CDR3 protein: CASSLAGGLNYGYTF
CDR3 DNA: TGTGCCAGCAGCCTCGCTGGGGGGCTGAACTATGGCTACACCTTC
D gene: .
V gene: TRBV5-4
J gene: TRBJ1-2
clone size: .

CDR3 protein: CASSLGDDNFLTDTQYF
CDR3 DNA: TGTGCCAGCAGCTTAGGGGACGACAATTTCCTCACAGATACGCAGTATTTT
D gene: .
V gene: TRBV5-5
J gene: TRBJ2-3
clone size: .

CDR3 protein: CASFDRGTEAFF
CDR3 DNA: TGTGCCAGCTTCGACAGAGGGACTGAAGCTTTCTTT
D gene: .
V gene: TRBV19
J gene: TRBJ1-1
clone size: .

CDR3 protein: CASSLDIQGRYGYTF
CDR3 DNA: TGTGCCAGCAGCTTAGATATCCAGGGGCGCTATGGCTACACCTTC
D gene: .
V gene: TRBV11-2
J gene: TRBJ1-2
clone size: once

CDR3 protein: CASSLGPTASEQYF
CDR3 DNA: TGTGCCAGCAGCTTGGGCCCGACTGCGTCCGAGCAGTACTTC
D gene: .
V gene: TRBV5-6
J gene: TRBJ2-7
clone size: few

CDR3 protein: CASSSPGQGDYEQYF
CDR3 DNA: TGTGCCAGCAGTTCCCCGGGACAGGGGGATTACGAGCAGTACTTC
D gene: TRBD1
V gene: TRBV28
J gene: TRBJ2-7
clone size: .

CDR3 protein: CASSDELAGGNEQFF
CDR3 DNA: TGTGCCAGCAGTGACGAACTAGCGGGGGGTAATGAGCAGTTCTTC
D gene: TRBD2
V gene: TRBV6-4
J gene: TRBJ2-1
clone size: .

CDR3 protein: CASSLDLGRNTEAFF
CDR3 DNA: TGTGCCAGCAGCTTAGATTTGGGCAGAAACACTGAAGCTTTCTTT
D gene: .
V gene: TRBV7-9
J gene: TRBJ1-1
clone size: .

CDR3 protein: CAWSSGTGGFQPQHF
CDR3 DNA: TGTGCCTGGAGTTCGGGGACAGGGGGCTTTCAGCCCCAGCATTTT
D gene: TRBD1
V gene: TRBV30
J gene: TRBJ1-5
clone size: .

CDR3 protein: CASSPGTGGYGYTF
CDR3 DNA: TGTGCCAGCAGTCCCGGGACAGGGGGCTATGGCTACACCTTC
D gene: TRBD1
V gene: TRBV6-2/TRBV6-3
J gene: TRBJ1-2
clone size: .

CDR3 protein: CASISRGTESYGYTF
CDR3 DNA: TGTGCCAGCATCTCACGGGGGACCGAAAGTTATGGCTACACCTTC
D gene: .
V gene: TRBV6-5
J gene: TRBJ1-2
clone size: .

CDR3 protein: CSGREGYGYTF
CDR3 DNA: TGCAGCGGGCGGGAAGGCTATGGCTACACCTTC
D gene: .
V gene: TRBV29-1
J gene: TRBJ1-2
clone size: .

CDR3 protein: CASFWADYEQYF
CDR3 DNA: TGTGCCAGCTTTTGGGCAGACTACGAGCAGTATTTC
D gene: .
V gene: TRBV2
J gene: TRBJ2-7
clone size: .

CDR3 protein: CASSLDSGGGQPQHF
CDR3 DNA: TGCGCCAGCAGCTTGGACTCAGGGGGCGGCCAGCCCCAGCATTTT
D gene: TRBD1
V gene: TRBV5-1
J gene: TRBJ1-5
clone size: .

CDR3 protein: CASSQARGHGYTF
CDR3 DNA: TGTGCCAGCAGCCAGGCTCGTGGACACGGCTACACCTTC
D gene: .
V gene: TRBV3-1/TRBV3-2
J gene: TRBJ1-2
clone size: .

CDR3 protein: CSVDFRQDYGYTF
CDR3 DNA: TGCAGCGTTGATTTTCGCCAGGACTATGGCTACACCTTC
D gene: .
V gene: TRBV29-1
J gene: TRBJ1-2
clone size: once

CDR3 protein: CASSQGGMHSSGNTIYF
CDR3 DNA: TGTGCCAGCAGCCAAGGTGGGATGCATAGCTCTGGAAACACCATATATTTT
D gene: .
V gene: TRBV4-2
J gene: TRBJ1-3
clone size: .

CDR3 protein: CASSLAGGSYEQYF
CDR3 DNA: TGTGCCAGCAGCCTAGCGGGGGGATCCTACGAGCAGTACTTC
D gene: TRBD2
V gene: TRBV5-8
J gene: TRBJ2-7
clone size: .

CDR3 protein: CASSLGPSDASYEQYF
CDR3 DNA: TGTGCCAGCAGCTTAGGACCCTCGGACGCCTCCTACGAGCAGTACTTC
D gene: .
V gene: TRBV11-3
J gene: TRBJ2-7
clone size: .

CDR3 protein: CACRDRSSGANVLTF
CDR3 DNA: TGTGCCTGCCGGGACAGGTCCTCTGGGGCCAACGTCCTGACTTTC
D gene: TRBD1
V gene: TRBV6-5
J gene: TRBJ2-6
clone size: .

CDR3 protein: CASGGPYGYTF
CDR3 DNA: TGTGCCAGCGGAGGGCCTTATGGCTACACCTTC
D gene: .
V gene: TRBV5-3
J gene: TRBJ1-2
clone size: .

CDR3 protein: CASSPREYSYGYTF
CDR3 DNA: TGTGCCAGCAGCCCGAGAGAGTACAGCTATGGCTACACCTTC
D gene: .
V gene: TRBV7-8
J gene: TRBJ1-2
clone size: .

CDR3 protein: CASKGSELGWDNEQFF
CDR3 DNA: TGTGCCAGCAAGGGGAGCGAGTTAGGGTGGGACAATGAGCAGTTCTTC
D gene: .
V gene: TRBV2
J gene: TRBJ2-1
clone size: .